Described below is a single T cell receptor beta chain sequence and its context. What it recognizes is unknown. Treatment meaning: oral pan-JAK inhibitor, 5-10 mg twice daily. Lesional scalp punch biopsies and peripheral blood came from alopecia areata patients. In each case, RNA was isolated and then reverse transcribed into cDNA as the sequencing template. Assay used: immunoSEQ multiplex PCR; TCRdb lists only in-frame clones, some missing. The table includes some 130,000 clones, 50% to 55% detected once. Unmatched junction bases numbered 6, after V lost 9 bases and J lost 1 base. Germline V gene lookup returns CDR1 SGHRS and CDR2 YFSETQ. The CDR3 covers 14 residues. This entry comes from a study of CD8+ T cells in alopecia areata. General study results and limits: Among patients, TCR sharing was less clear than in mice, a difference possibly due in part to HLA diversity in the patient population. How baseline CD8+ expansion relates to response remains uncertain (there was one nonresponder).

This TCR was recovered from a human donor with alopecia areata. The gene calls are TRBV5-1 and TRBJ1-4; 7 nucleotides match TRBD1. The sample here was CD4+ T cells sorted from blood, taken at week 4, from a patient treated with tofacitinib. CDR3 bases: TGCGCCATCAACAGGGGTGGAACTAATGAAAAACTGTTTTTT. Residues: CAINRGGTNEKLFF. The variable domain in full, with the rest retrieved from reference TRBV5-1 and TRBJ1-4, is KAGVTQTPRYLIKTRGQQVTLSCSPISGHRSVSWYQQTPGQGLQFLFEYFSETQRNKGNFPGRFSGRQFSNSRSEMNVSTLELGDSALYLCAINRGGTNEKLFFGSGTQLSVL.